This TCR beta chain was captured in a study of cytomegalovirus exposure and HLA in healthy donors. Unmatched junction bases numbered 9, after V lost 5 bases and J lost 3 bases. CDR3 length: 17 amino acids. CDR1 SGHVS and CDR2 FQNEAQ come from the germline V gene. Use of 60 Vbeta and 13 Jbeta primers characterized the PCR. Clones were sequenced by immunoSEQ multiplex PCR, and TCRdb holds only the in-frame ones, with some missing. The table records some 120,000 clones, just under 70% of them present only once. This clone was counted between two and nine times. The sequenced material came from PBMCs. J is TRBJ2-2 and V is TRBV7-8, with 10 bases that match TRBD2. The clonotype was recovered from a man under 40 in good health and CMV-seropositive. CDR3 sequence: CASSTKREGPYTGELFF. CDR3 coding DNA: TGTGCCAGCAGCACGAAGCGGGAGGGCCCGTACACCGGGGAGCTGTTTTTT.